These 32 T cell receptor beta chains were all obtained from the same sample, sequenced in a study of OX40 agonist ivuxolimab in advanced cancers. TCRdb's table, derived via immunoSEQ multiplex PCR, lists solely in-frame clones and lacks some. Seen here are under 65,000 clones, more than 85% observed once, and the top ten hold about 17%. This material consisted of CD4+ or CD8+ T cells sorted from blood, taken in a trial of the OX40 agonist ivuxolimab. These receptors were collected from an adult with an advanced solid tumor such as melanoma, head and neck, liver or kidney cancer.

In this sample, this clone turned up once. The J gene is TRBJ1-2, the V gene TRBV11-2; D call uncertain. The germline gives CDR1 SGHAT, CDR2 FQNNGV. This CDR3 spans 13 amino acids. Trimming pared 4 bases from V and 2 bases from J, leaving 8 bases between. This CDR3 is CASSSDGNYGYTF. The CDR3, as DNA: TGTGCCAGCAGCTCAGACGGAAACTATGGCTACACCTTC.

The chain couples TRBV6-1 to TRBJ2-7, with D perhaps matching TRBD2 (5 bases). Germline V gives CDR1 MNHNS, CDR2 SASEGT. The CDR3 contains 15 residues. The V end lost 7 bases, the J end lost 0 bases, and 16 bases lay between the germline ends. The CDR3 here is CASTAAHGLSYEQYF. The CDR3 DNA is TGTGCCAGCACCGCAGCCCACGGACTCTCCTACGAGCAGTACTTC.

The rearrangement links TRBV13 to TRBJ2-1, with 7 bases that match TRBD2. CDR3 length: 15 residues. Germline-derived CDR1 and CDR2 are PRHDT and FYEKMQ (reference sequence). V lost 7 bases to trimming and J lost 8 bases; unmatched junction nucleotides: 14. DNA of the CDR3: TGTGCCAGCACAATGGCCGAGCGGGGAGGAGATGAGCAGTTCTTC. It translates to CASTMAERGGDEQFF.

J is TRBJ2-2 and V is TRBV7-9; 8 bases map to TRBD2. J gave up 5 bases and V 5 bases, and 7 bases lay outside the gene matches. There are 15 residues in the CDR3. Germline assignment: CDR1 SEHNR and CDR2 FQNEAQ (reference sequence). The CDR3 DNA follows: TGTGCCAGCAGCCCTTCGGGGGGGCGGACCGGGGAGCTGTTTTTT. Protein sequence: CASSPSGGRTGELFF. Full variable domain (missing parts from reference TRBV7-9 and TRBJ2-2): DTGVSQNPRHKITKRGQNVTFRCDPISEHNRLYWYRQTLGQGPEFLTYFQNEAQLEKSRLLSDRFSAERPKGSFSTLEIQRTEQGDSAMYLCASSPSGGRTGELFFGEGSRLTVL.

V and J are TRBV29-1 and TRBJ1-1; a possible D gene is TRBD1 (6 bases). V lost 1 base, J lost 1 base, and 7 bases lay in between. The CDR3 is 13 residues long. Germline V CDR1 and CDR2: SQVTM, ANQGSEA. The CDR3 DNA sequence: TGCAGCGTTGAAGGACAGGCGAACACTGAAGCTTTCTTT. Its protein is CSVEGQANTEAFF.

The J gene is TRBJ2-4, the V gene TRBV6-8; D remains unclear. The CDR3 sequence is 11 residues long. Per germline, CDR1 MNHGY and CDR2 SAAAGT. Trimming took off 5 bases at V and 12 bases at J, with 11 bases between the two ends. CDR3 DNA: TGTGCCAGCAGTGAACCGACGGGTCAGTACTTC. Translation gives CASSEPTGQYF.

The V and J genes are TRBV11-1 and TRBJ2-2; possibly TRBD1 for D (7 bases). The V gene lost 5 bases and the J gene lost 0 bases, with 13 bases spanning the gap. Germline V CDR1 and CDR2: SGHAT, FQDESV (reference sequence). The CDR3 is 16 amino acids. The CDR3 nucleotides read TGTGCCAGCAGCCTACGCGGGACAGCGAACACCGGGGAGCTGTTTTTT. It specifies CASSLRGTANTGELFF.

The CDR3 DNA reads as TGCGCCAGCAGCCAAGATAAGGCTGCCTACGAGCAGTACTTC. It codes for CASSQDKAAYEQYF. J is TRBJ2-7 and V is TRBV4-1; D unresolved. The CDR3 has 14 residues. Germline V CDR1 and CDR2: MGHRA, YSYEKL. Between the trimmed V and J ends, which lost 0 bases and 2 bases, there was a span of 8 bases.

With respect to this clone: The sample carries other DNA sequences with the same CDR3. The rearrangement uses TRBV27 and TRBJ2-7; D gene uncertain. CDR1 is MNHEY and CDR2 is SMNVEV in the germline V gene (reference sequence). This CDR3 comprises 12 residues. Between the trimmed V and J ends, which lost 2 bases and 4 bases, there was a span of 6 bases. CDR3 nucleotide sequence: TGTGCCAGCAGTTTAGGTGGATACGAGCAGTACTTC. Its translation is CASSLGGYEQYF.

This clone has only one observation. This chain uses TRBV27 with TRBJ2-7; maybe TRBD1 (5 bases). Germline V gene lookup returns CDR1 MNHEY and CDR2 SMNVEV (reference sequence). The CDR3 sequence is 12 residues long. V lost 5 bases and J 3 bases, leaving 8 bases between the germline ends. The CDR3 DNA reads TGTGCCAGCAGTATCACAGGCTACGAGCAGTACTTC. It yields the protein CASSITGYEQYF.

V gene TRBV11-1 combines with J gene TRBJ2-7; D not resolved. Per germline, CDR1 SGHAT and CDR2 FQDESV (reference sequence). The CDR3 consists of 12 residues. V lost 1 base to trimming and J lost 3 bases, with 4 bases between them. CDR3 bases: TGTGCCAGCAGCTTAGGGAACTACGAGCAGTACTTC. Protein: CASSLGNYEQYF.

This rearrangement joins TRBV7-9 to TRBJ2-3, with D unclear. The germline V gene has CDR1 SEHNR and CDR2 FQNEAQ (reference sequence). The ends were cut back, 4 bases at V and 6 bases at J, with 14 bases in the middle. The CDR3 contains 14 residues. CDR3 protein: CASSSIQERDTQYF. DNA of the CDR3: TGTGCCAGCAGCTCTATTCAGGAACGGGATACGCAGTATTTT.

The CDR3 bases are TGCGCCAGCAGTCGCCCAATGAACACTGAAGCTTTCTTT. This encodes CASSRPMNTEAFF. The genes are TRBV4-1 and TRBJ1-1; D is ambiguous. The V gene lost 6 bases and the J gene lost 0 bases, with 8 bases spanning the gap. There are 13 residues in the CDR3. The germline gives CDR1 MGHRA, CDR2 YSYEKL.

The chain is built from TRBV6-5 and TRBJ2-1; 8 bases match TRBD1. J was trimmed by 2 bases and V by 5 bases; bases with no gene match: 5. The CDR3 length is 15 residues. Germline V gives CDR1 MNHEY, CDR2 SVGAGI. CDR3 sequence reads: CASSIQGEAYNEQFF. The CDR3 DNA is TGTGCCAGCAGTATACAGGGGGAAGCCTACAATGAGCAGTTCTTC.

The J gene is TRBJ2-3, the V gene TRBV27; the D gene is possibly TRBD2 (7 bases). Trimming left V 2 bases short and J 4 bases short, with 10 bases between. Germline V gene lookup returns CDR1 MNHEY and CDR2 SMNVEV (reference sequence). The CDR3 has 14 amino acids. The CDR3 is CASSLLGGADTQYF. The CDR3 nucleotides read TGTGCCAGCAGTTTACTAGGGGGGGCAGATACGCAGTATTTT.

The V call is TRBV19, the J call TRBJ1-1; TRBD1 matches 7 bases. The CDR3 is made up of 14 amino acids. V lost 4 bases to trimming and J lost 5 bases; unmatched junction nucleotides: 7. CDR1 is LNHDA, CDR2 SQIVND, per germline (reference sequence). This chain's CDR3 is CASSTTGTATEAFF. The CDR3 DNA follows: TGTGCCAGTAGTACGACAGGGACTGCGACTGAAGCTTTCTTT. The complete variable domain, with remaining parts taken from reference TRBV19 and TRBJ1-1, reads DGGITQSPKYLFRKEGQNVTLSCEQNLNHDAMYWYRQDPGQGLRLIYYSQIVNDFQKGDIAEGYSVSREKKESFPLTVTSAQKNPTAFYLCASSTTGTATEAFFGQGTRLTVV.

In this sample, this clone turned up once. This rearrangement joins TRBV29-1 to TRBJ2-7; D is uncertain. This CDR3 has 14 amino acids. The germline V and J ends were trimmed by 5 bases and 2 bases, with 16 bases remaining between them. Germline V gives CDR1 SQVTM, CDR2 ANQGSEA. The CDR3 DNA reads as TGCAGCGTTAATAAAGGTGGTGGAACCTACGAGCAGTACTTC. Translating it yields CSVNKGGGTYEQYF.

In this sample, this clone turned up once. This rearrangement joins TRBV27 to TRBJ2-3, with 11 positions matching TRBD2. This CDR3 spans 17 amino acids. The germline V gene encodes CDR1 MNHEY and CDR2 SMNVEV (reference sequence). V gave up 8 bases and J gave up 1 base; unmatched junction bases: 11. The CDR3 protein is CASLGIAGGPGTDTQYF. The CDR3 nucleotides are TGTGCCAGCCTGGGGATAGCGGGGGGGCCCGGCACAGATACGCAGTATTTT.

The rearrangement uses TRBV11-2 and TRBJ1-4, with no clear D. CDR3 length: 15 amino acids. V lost 7 bases, J lost 3 bases, and 15 bases lay in between. The germline V gene encodes CDR1 SGHAT and CDR2 FQNNGV. The CDR3 DNA follows: TGTGCCAGCACGGCTCGGGGTAATTCTAATGAAAAACTGTTTTTT. Its protein product is CASTARGNSNEKLFF.

J is TRBJ1-1 and V is TRBV10-3, with D maybe TRBD1 (5 bases). V was shortened by 3 bases and J by 7 bases, with 12 bases between the two germline ends. The CDR3 is 13 amino acids. The germline V gene encodes CDR1 ENHRY and CDR2 SYGVKD. DNA of the CDR3: TGTGCCATCAGTGAAATCAGGGAGCATGAAGCTTTCTTT. Translated: CAISEIREHEAFF.

The V gene is TRBV7-8, the J gene TRBJ1-1; unclear D gene. The germline V and J ends were trimmed by 1 base and 1 base, with 7 bases remaining between them. This CDR3 region has 14 residues. Germline V gene sequence: CDR1 SGHVS, CDR2 FQNEAQ. The CDR3 DNA is TGTGCCAGCAGCTTAGGAGGCAGGAACACTGAAGCTTTCTTT. Protein product: CASSLGGRNTEAFF. The complete variable domain, with remaining parts taken from reference TRBV7-8 and TRBJ1-1, reads GAGVSQSPRYKVAKRGQDVALRCDPISGHVSLFWYQQALGQGPEFLTYFQNEAQLDKSGLPSDRFFAERPEGSVSTLKIQRTQQEDSAVYLCASSLGGRNTEAFFGQGTRLTVV.

The chain couples TRBV5-8 to TRBJ2-1, with D possibly being TRBD1 or TRBD2 (6 bases each). V lost 3 bases to trimming and J lost 0 bases, with 10 bases between them. Germline V gene sequence: CDR1 SGHTS, CDR2 YDEGEE. CDR3 length equals 15 residues. In nucleotides, the CDR3 is TGTGCCAGCAGCTCGAGGGGGGCCTCCTACAATGAGCAGTTCTTC. Translated: CASSSRGASYNEQFF. Variable domain in full (rest from reference TRBV5-8 and TRBJ2-1): EAGVTQSPTHLIKTRGQQATLRCSPISGHTSVYWYQQALGLGLQFLLWYDEGEERNRGNFPPRFSGRQFPNYSSELNVNALELEDSALYLCASSSRGASYNEQFFGPGTRLTVL.

In its sample, this clone is medium-sized (0.01 to 0.1%). The V gene is TRBV18, the J gene TRBJ2-7, with D perhaps matching TRBD2 (6 bases). This CDR3 spans 13 amino acids. Trimming removed 4 bases at V and 6 bases at J, with 13 bases between. CDR1 and CDR2 (germline): KGHSH, LQKENI. CDR3 in amino acids: CASSHQPGGEQYF. The CDR3 DNA reads TGTGCCAGCTCACACCAGCCCGGGGGCGAGCAGTACTTC.

The chain is built from TRBV10-1 and TRBJ2-3, with TRBD1 matching over 7 bases. The CDR3 consists of 14 residues. Germline lookup yields CDR1 WNHNN and CDR2 SYGVQD (reference sequence). V lost 7 bases to trimming and J lost 2 bases; unmatched junction nucleotides: 6. CDR3 region: CASNRDSLTDTQYF. The CDR3 bases are TGCGCCAGCAACCGGGACAGCCTCACAGATACGCAGTATTTT.

The gene calls are TRBV13 and TRBJ2-7, with 15 bases that match TRBD2. The germline V gene has CDR1 PRHDT and CDR2 FYEKMQ (reference sequence). The CDR3 is made up of 17 amino acids. J gave up 7 bases and V 3 bases, and 10 bases lay outside the gene matches. This CDR3 is CASSFTGLAGGPNEQYF. DNA of the CDR3: TGTGCCAGCAGCTTTACCGGACTAGCGGGGGGGCCTAATGAGCAGTACTTC.

This rearrangement joins TRBV4-1 to TRBJ2-7; TRBD1 agrees at 9 bases. This CDR3 region has 18 residues. Germline CDR1 reads MGHRA; CDR2 reads YSYEKL. V trimming: 3 bases; J trimming: 1 base; junction bases outside the gene matches: 13. The chain's CDR3 is CASSQGSLPGQGSYEQYF. Written as DNA, the CDR3 is TGCGCCAGCAGCCAGGGGTCCTTACCGGGACAGGGATCCTACGAGCAGTACTTC.

This sequence joins TRBV11-2 and TRBJ2-7, with D perhaps TRBD2 (6 bases). Trimming pared 4 bases from V and 4 bases from J, leaving 14 bases between. From germline, CDR1 is SGHAT and CDR2 FQNNGV. The CDR3 has 14 residues. Here the CDR3 DNA reads TGTGCCAGCAGCTCTGCGGGGAATCGGTACGAGCAGTACTTC. Translation gives CASSSAGNRYEQYF.

The rearrangement uses TRBV7-8 and TRBJ1-3; D call uncertain. The germline V and J ends were trimmed by 1 base and 8 bases, with 15 bases remaining between them. The V gene's germline CDR1 is SGHVS and CDR2 FQNEAQ. The CDR3 sequence is 15 residues long. CDR3 protein: CASSLESSSRDTIYF. The CDR3 DNA reads as TGTGCCAGCAGCTTAGAGTCGTCATCCCGAGACACCATATATTTT.

J is TRBJ2-7 and V is TRBV2; no clear D gene. Germline assignment: CDR1 SNHLY and CDR2 FYNNEI. This CDR3 comprises 14 residues. V lost 3 bases and J lost 1, with 10 bases in between. DNA of the CDR3: TGTGCCAGCAGTGAGACGACGGCATCCTACGAGCAGTACTTC. Its protein product is CASSETTASYEQYF. The entire variable domain, with the rest obtained from reference TRBV2 and TRBJ2-7, is as follows: EPEVTQTPSHQVTQMGQEVILRCVPISNHLYFYWYRQILGQKVEFLVSFYNNEISEKSEIFDDQFSVERPDGSNFTLKIRSTKLEDSAMYFCASSETTASYEQYFGPGTRLTVT.

The chain has TRBV6-1 and TRBJ1-2; no clear D. Germline V gene lookup returns CDR1 MNHNS and CDR2 SASEGT. This CDR3 comprises 15 residues. The V and J ends lost 10 bases and 6 bases respectively, with 24 bases between them. In DNA, the CDR3 is TGTGCCACCTTAAGGGCAGCGGATACGAAAAATGGCTACACCTTC. It yields the protein CATLRAADTKNGYTF.

The chain combines TRBV30 with TRBJ2-5; 8 bases are shared with TRBD2. There are 13 residues in the CDR3. Germline CDR1 and CDR2: GTSNPN and SVGIG (reference sequence). Trimming at V came to 6 bases and at J to 2 bases, leaving 5 bases not matched to a gene. The CDR3 here is CACRLAPQETQYF. CDR3 nucleotide sequence: TGTGCCTGCAGACTAGCGCCACAAGAGACCCAGTACTTC. Full variable domain (missing parts from reference TRBV30 and TRBJ2-5): SQTIHQWPATLVQPVGSPLSLECTVEGTSNPNLYWYRQAAGRGLQLLFYSVGIGQISSEVPQNLSASRPQDRQFILSSKKLLLSDSGFYLCACRLAPQETQYFGPGTRLLVL.

The rearrangement joins TRBV27 to TRBJ1-6; 8 bases map to TRBD1. This CDR3 comprises 15 residues. V lost 0 bases to trimming and J lost 10 bases; unmatched junction nucleotides: 5. Germline V CDR1 and CDR2: MNHEY, SMNVEV (reference sequence). CDR3 sequence: CASSLSAGGSSPLHF. The DNA for the CDR3 is TGTGCCAGCAGTTTATCTGCAGGGGGCTCCTCACCCCTCCACTTT.